This T cell receptor (beta chain) was found in a study of OX40 agonist ivuxolimab in advanced cancers. The study in broad terms: Ivuxolimab was a fully human IgG2 agonistic monoclonal antibody targeting the costimulatory receptor OX40 (CD134). Among the roughly 50 dose-escalation patients, around 20 had hepatocellular carcinoma, roughly 15 melanoma, 9 renal cell carcinoma and 9 head and neck cancer. Prior anti-PD-1, anti-PD-L1 or anti-CTLA-4 therapy was permitted, and 40% to 50% of dose-escalation patients had received checkpoint inhibitors. Intravenous ivuxolimab was administered to patients every 2 weeks at six dose levels: 0.01, 0.1, 0.3, 1.5, 3 and 10 mg/kg. The monotherapy dose-escalation portion (N of about 50 patients) of the phase I ivuxolimab trial is reported in the paper. In the dose-escalation cohort, 82.7% of patients were male, and the mean age was approximately 55 years, with a range of 23 to 79. The purpose of peripheral TCRbeta sequencing was to test whether ivuxolimab changed TCR sequence diversity and led to clonal T-cell expansion. Partial responses occurred in three dose-escalation patients, of whom one had hepatocellular carcinoma and two had cutaneous melanoma. Paper-wide results and their limitations: At doses from 0.1 to 3.0 mg/kg, clonal expansion was seen in both CD4+ and CD8+ blood T cells between baseline and week 6. After ivuxolimab, expanded clones were on average more numerous among CD8+ T cells than among CD4+ T cells. Antigen specificity was not determined for the clonally expanded peripheral T cells. In the 0.1-3.0 mg/kg groups, partial responders were among the patients with the lowest normalized peripheral clonal expansion, particularly in CD8+ T cells. Low levels of normalized T-cell clonal expansion were also seen in some patients who did not respond.

Patients with autoimmune disease history or receiving systemic immunosuppression were excluded from the trial. Peripheral blood for TCR sequencing was collected from all dose cohorts at baseline, on cycle 4 day 1, and on cycle 7 day 1. The samples were taken from a phase I, first-in-human, multicenter, open-label dose-escalation trial of ivuxolimab. Adults with locally advanced or metastatic head and neck squamous cell, hepatocellular, melanoma or renal cell carcinoma were enrolled in the trial. Before TCR sequencing, CD4+ T cells and CD8+ T cells from peripheral blood were sorted into separate populations. Reading the germline V gene gives CDR1 SGHRS and CDR2 YFSETQ. The CDR3 spans 13 residues, from the cysteine through the phenylalanine. The entry retains the CDR3 DNA only, 39 bases that are in frame from base 1. The V end loses 6 bases and the J end loses 5 bases, and a stretch of 14 bases separates them.

For sequencing of the TCRbeta CDR3 region, genomic DNA was extracted from the sorted cells. The immunoSEQ Assay was used for sequencing of TCRbeta CDR3 regions. In TCRdb, the immuneACCESS table is reduced to in-frame sequences with V and J assigned. These tables do not hold every clone; where another copy was compared, an unresolved V gene accounts for under half, and the others remain unexplained. The sample profile shows 90,000 to 100,000 clones; almost 90% of them were found once. The ten top clones hold more than 0.15% of the sample. As to this clone: This clone's antigen is unknown. The sample holds no much larger clone one base away, and base qualities are not on file.

This TCR derives from an adult with an advanced solid tumor such as melanoma, head and neck, liver or kidney cancer. The sequencing used CD4+ or CD8+ T cells sorted from blood, collected in a trial of the OX40 agonist ivuxolimab. The V gene is TRBV5-1 and the J gene is TRBJ2-5, with no reliable assignment of the D segment. The DNA reads TGCGCCAGCACCCAAGCCCCGGAGGAGACCCAGTACTTC. This sequence encodes CASTQAPEETQYF.